The 27 T cell receptor beta chains presented below share a single source sample, sequenced in a study of lymphopenia after photon versus proton radiotherapy. Assay used: immunoSEQ multiplex PCR; TCRdb lists only in-frame clones, some missing. The repertoire holds about 20,000 clones, with roughly 90% as singletons. Sample: peripheral blood, taken from a patient treated with proton-based radiotherapy. The receptor set was obtained from an elderly man with esophageal cancer.

The rearrangement joins TRBV18 to TRBJ1-2; D might be TRBD1 (6 bases). Trimming stripped 3 bases from V and 4 bases from J, with 12 bases between. There are 14 residues in the CDR3. CDR1 is KGHSH, CDR2 LQKENI, per germline. CDR3 bases: TGTGCCAGCTCACCCCGGGACACCCGCTATGGCTACACCTTC. Translation: CASSPRDTRYGYTF. Full variable domain (missing parts from reference TRBV18 and TRBJ1-2): NAGVMQNPRHLVRRRGQEARLRCSPMKGHSHVYWYRQLPEEGLKFMVYLQKENIIDESGMPKERFSAEFPKEGPSILRIQQVVRGDSAAYFCASSPRDTRYGYTFGSGTRLTVV.

This clone was found a few times. V gene TRBV7-9 combines with J gene TRBJ2-7; TRBD1 is a possible D gene (6 bases). V dropped 5 bases and J dropped 5 bases, with 22 bases sitting between them. Germline V gives CDR1 SEHNR, CDR2 FQNEAQ (reference sequence). This CDR3 has 16 residues. CDR3 nucleotide sequence: TGTGCCAGCAGCGCGGGCCCCGAGACAGGAAACCACGAGCAGTACTTC. This gives the protein CASSAGPETGNHEQYF.

The chain is built from TRBV5-1 and TRBJ2-7; tentative D call: TRBD2 (5 bases). The V gene lost 0 bases and the J gene lost 5 bases, with 18 bases spanning the gap. CDR1 SGHRS and CDR2 YFSETQ come from the germline V gene. The CDR3 totals 16 residues. Here the CDR3 reads CASSLAGHPQADEQYF. For the CDR3, the DNA is TGCGCCAGCAGCTTGGCCGGGCACCCCCAAGCGGACGAGCAGTACTTC.

This chain links TRBV11-1 with TRBJ1-1; 7 bases are a match to TRBD1. Unmatched junction bases numbered 3, after V lost 5 bases and J lost 3 bases. The V gene's germline CDR1 is SGHAT and CDR2 FQDESV (reference sequence). CDR3 length equals 13 residues. The DNA of the CDR3 is TGTGCCAGCAGCCCCCAGGGGGACACTGAAGCTTTCTTT. Protein: CASSPQGDTEAFF.

CDR3: CASRGTGGSYEQYF. CDR3 in DNA: TGTGCCAGCAGAGGGACAGGGGGATCCTACGAGCAGTACTTC. V is TRBV28 and J is TRBJ2-7; 11 bases line up with TRBD1. V lost 6 bases to trimming and J lost 1 base; unmatched junction nucleotides: 2. CDR3 length equals 14 residues. Germline V CDR1 and CDR2: MDHEN, SYDVKM.

V usage is TRBV5-1 and J usage is TRBJ2-3; D may match TRBD1 or TRBD2 (5 bases each). Germline CDR1 and CDR2: SGHRS and YFSETQ. The ends were cut back, 0 bases at V and 1 base at J, with 9 bases in the middle. CDR3 length equals 15 residues. This chain's CDR3 is CASSLEGRGTDTQYF. The CDR3 nucleotides are TGCGCCAGCAGCTTGGAGGGACGGGGCACAGATACGCAGTATTTT.

The J gene is TRBJ2-1, the V gene TRBV7-8; TRBD2 matches at 13 bases. CDR1 and CDR2 (germline): SGHVS, FQNEAQ. Losses at the gene ends were 5 bases for V and 8 bases for J; bases not matched to a gene: 6. The CDR3 is made up of 15 amino acids. The CDR3: CASSPGTSGIYEQFF. The CDR3 nucleotides are TGTGCCAGCAGCCCCGGGACTAGCGGGATATATGAGCAGTTCTTC.

The chain is built from TRBV20-1 and TRBJ1-2, with 7 bases matching TRBD1. The CDR3 has 11 residues. Losses at the gene ends were 4 bases for V and 8 bases for J; bases not matched to a gene: 4. Germline lookup yields CDR1 DFQATT and CDR2 SNEGSKA (reference sequence). The chain's CDR3 is CSAKTGQGYTF. CDR3 DNA: TGCAGTGCTAAGACAGGGCAGGGCTACACCTTC.

The chain couples TRBV27 to TRBJ1-3; D remains ambiguous. The V end was cut by 4 bases, the J end by 0 bases, with 10 bases between. The CDR3 sequence is 15 residues long. CDR1 is MNHEY and CDR2 is SMNVEV in the germline V gene (reference sequence). CDR3 residues: CASSSDVYSGNTIYF. CDR3 coding DNA: TGTGCCAGCAGTTCTGACGTCTACTCTGGAAACACCATATATTTT.

This chain joins TRBV7-9 and TRBJ1-2; possibly TRBD1 for D (6 bases). Trimming removed 1 base at V and 7 bases at J, with 13 bases between. Germline V gene data show CDR1 as SEHNR and CDR2 as FQNEAQ (reference sequence). CDR3 size: 14 residues. CDR3 sequence (DNA): TGTGCCAGCAGCTTAGGAAGACAGGTCGTTGGCTACACCTTC. Protein: CASSLGRQVVGYTF.

The table lists this clone with a count of one. A junction boundary mismatches the germline segment, possibly from a read error. This chain connects TRBV6-5 to TRBJ1-2; possibly TRBD1 for D (5 bases). This CDR3 has 14 residues. CDR1 MNHEY and CDR2 SVGAGI come from the germline V gene. The CDR3 spells CASSWEAGRYSYTF. In DNA, the CDR3 is TGTGCCAGCAGTTGGGAAGCAGGGCGCTATAGCTACACCTTC.

This chain links TRBV18 with TRBJ2-1; 7 bases are a match to TRBD2. The CDR3 has 16 residues. Germline V CDR1 and CDR2: KGHSH, LQKENI. After removal of 6 bases from V and 0 bases from J, the junction contained 8 bases not matched to a gene. The DNA for the CDR3 is TGTGCCAGCTCCCGCGGGACTACCAGCTCCTACAATGAGCAGTTCTTC. Protein sequence: CASSRGTTSSYNEQFF.

With respect to this clone: Relative to the germline gene, one junction end is altered; a read error may explain this. The rearrangement uses TRBV7-7 and TRBJ2-1, with TRBD1 identical over 8 bases. CDR1 SSHAT and CDR2 FNYEAQ come from the germline V gene (reference sequence). CDR3 size: 13 residues. The CDR3 DNA follows: TGTGCTAGCAGCTTAATGGGACAGGATGAGCAGTTCTTC. The encoded protein is CASSLMGQDEQFF.

The chain combines TRBV28 with TRBJ1-2; the D is unclear. The CDR3 has 14 amino acids. Trimming left V 5 bases short and J 3 bases short, with 13 bases between. Looked up from germline, CDR1 is MDHEN and CDR2 is SYDVKM. The CDR3: CASSPRQAHYGYTF. The CDR3 region has the DNA TGTGCCAGCAGTCCCCGCCAAGCCCACTATGGCTACACCTTC.

This rearrangement joins TRBV11-2 to TRBJ2-2; D is uncertain. There are 15 residues in the CDR3. The V end lost 2 bases, the J end lost 1 base, and 8 bases lay between the germline ends. CDR1 is SGHAT and CDR2 is FQNNGV in the germline V gene. CDR3 bases: TGTGCCAGCAGCTTACGTCCCCAGAACACCGGGGAGCTGTTTTTT. It encodes CASSLRPQNTGELFF.

This clone was recorded once. This chain uses TRBV11-2 with TRBJ2-7, with unresolved D. Germline assignment: CDR1 SGHAT and CDR2 FQNNGV. The CDR3 contains 15 residues. Trimming left V 5 bases short and J 1 base short, with 15 bases between. The CDR3 reads CASSISLPLSYEQYF. The CDR3 DNA sequence: TGTGCCAGCAGCATCAGTCTCCCTCTTTCCTACGAGCAGTACTTC. The entire variable domain, with the rest obtained from reference TRBV11-2 and TRBJ2-7, is as follows: EAGVAQSPRYKIIEKRQSVAFWCNPISGHATLYWYQQILGQGPKLLIQFQNNGVVDDSQLPKDRFSAERLKGVDSTLKIQPAKLEDSAVYLCASSISLPLSYEQYFGPGTRLTVT.

The table lists this clone with a few counts. The V and J genes are TRBV5-4 and TRBJ1-1; the D is unclear. CDR1 and CDR2 from the germline V gene are SGHNT and YYREEE (reference sequence). Trimming left V 0 bases short and J 2 bases short, with 8 bases between. The CDR3 covers 14 residues. The CDR3 reads CASSLGTANTEAFF. DNA of the CDR3: TGTGCCAGCAGCTTGGGGACCGCAAACACTGAAGCTTTCTTT.

This chain uses TRBV11-3 with TRBJ2-7, with D perhaps TRBD1 (6 bases). V lost 3 bases to trimming and J lost 8 bases, with 14 bases between them. The germline V gene encodes CDR1 SGHNT and CDR2 YENEEA. The CDR3 runs 13 residues. DNA for the CDR3: TGTGCCAGCAGCTTTGCAGGGGCCTCAAAGCAGTACTTC. It encodes CASSFAGASKQYF.

The CDR3 loop reads CASSHIFGSQPQHF. The CDR3, as DNA: TGCGCCAGCAGCCACATTTTCGGTAGCCAACCCCAGCATTTT. The V and J genes are TRBV4-1 and TRBJ1-5; D remains unclear. The CDR3 totals 14 residues. Deletions cut 3 bases from V and 10 bases from J, with 16 bases between. Germline-derived CDR1 and CDR2 are MGHRA and YSYEKL.

This clone was detected once. The rearrangement links TRBV19 to TRBJ1-5; D is ambiguous. V lost 3 bases and J lost 7, with 10 bases in between. This CDR3 has 13 residues. Germline CDR1 is LNHDA and CDR2 is SQIVND (reference sequence). The CDR3 DNA reads TGTGCCAGTAGTATGCGGGGTTGGCAGCCCCAGCATTTT. As protein: CASSMRGWQPQHF.

V and J are TRBV15 and TRBJ2-1, with D tentatively TRBD2 (5 bases). This CDR3 comprises 13 residues. V lost 0 bases and J 6 bases, leaving 6 bases between the germline ends. In germline, CDR1 is LNHNV, CDR2 YYDKDF (reference sequence). The CDR3 region is CATSRERANEQFF. The CDR3, as DNA: TGTGCCACCAGCAGAGAGCGGGCCAATGAGCAGTTCTTC.

The chain employs TRBV27 and TRBJ2-1; D is possibly TRBD2 (5 bases). V was shortened by 5 bases and J by 9 bases, with 8 bases between the two germline ends. The germline gives CDR1 MNHEY, CDR2 SMNVEV (reference sequence). CDR3 size: 11 residues. The CDR3 is CASSRGIEQFF. The DNA of the CDR3 is TGTGCCAGCAGTAGAGGGATTGAGCAGTTCTTC.

The table lists this clone with a count of one. The gene calls are TRBV5-1 and TRBJ2-2; 7 nucleotides align to TRBD2. Germline V gives CDR1 SGHRS, CDR2 YFSETQ. V was clipped by 7 bases and J by 7 bases; unmatched bases: 7. This CDR3 is built from 13 residues. CDR3: CASGAGRSGELFF. The DNA for the CDR3 is TGCGCCAGCGGAGCGGGGCGGAGCGGGGAGCTGTTTTTT. The full variable domain, with the rest looked up from reference TRBV5-1 and TRBJ2-2, is KAGVTQTPRYLIKTRGQQVTLSCSPISGHRSVSWYQQTPGQGLQFLFEYFSETQRNKGNFPGRFSGRQFSNSRSEMNVSTLELGDSALYLCASGAGRSGELFFGEGSRLTVL.

This clone has a single count. V usage is TRBV29-1 and J usage is TRBJ1-1; perhaps TRBD1 as D (6 bases). The V end lost 6 bases, the J end lost 0 bases, and 20 bases lay between the germline ends. The germline CDR1 and CDR2 sequences are SQVTM and ANQGSEA. This CDR3 has 16 residues. The CDR3 nucleotides read TGCAGCGTGCCGAGTCGGGGGCGCGGGATGAACACTGAAGCTTTCTTT. It yields the protein CSVPSRGRGMNTEAFF.

The V and J genes are TRBV19 and TRBJ2-1; no clear D gene. V was clipped by 5 bases and J by 8 bases, with 10 bases between them. The CDR3 contains 12 residues. In germline, CDR1 is LNHDA, CDR2 SQIVND (reference sequence). The CDR3 spells CASSGSYHEQFF. Here the CDR3 DNA reads TGTGCCAGTAGTGGGTCTTATCATGAGCAGTTCTTC.

The rearrangement joins TRBV11-2 to TRBJ2-3; D is unclear. The CDR3 totals 15 residues. Germline V gene data show CDR1 as SGHAT and CDR2 as FQNNGV. V was clipped by 1 base and J by 2 bases, with 10 bases between them. The CDR3 sequence is CASSLVVGSTDTQYF. DNA for the CDR3: TGTGCCAGCAGCTTAGTCGTGGGGTCCACAGATACGCAGTATTTT.

The chain uses TRBV7-2 and TRBJ2-5; 8 bases match TRBD1. The CDR3 totals 16 residues. Germline trimming cut 1 base from V and 5 bases from J; bases unmatched to any gene: 9. CDR1 is SGHTA and CDR2 is FQGNSA in the germline V gene. As DNA, the CDR3 is TGTGCCAGCAGCTTAGGAGGGGCAGGGGGCTGGGAGACCCAGTACTTC. Protein sequence: CASSLGGAGGWETQYF.